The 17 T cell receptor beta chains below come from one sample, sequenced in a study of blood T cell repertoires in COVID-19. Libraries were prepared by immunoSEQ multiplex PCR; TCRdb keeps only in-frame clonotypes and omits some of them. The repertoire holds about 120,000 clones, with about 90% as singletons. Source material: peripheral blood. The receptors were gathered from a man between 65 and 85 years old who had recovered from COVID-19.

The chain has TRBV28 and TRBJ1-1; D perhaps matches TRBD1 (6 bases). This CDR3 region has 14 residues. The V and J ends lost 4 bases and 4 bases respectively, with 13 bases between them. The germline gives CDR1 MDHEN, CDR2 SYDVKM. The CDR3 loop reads CASSSSGEGTEAFF. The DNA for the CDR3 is TGTGCCAGCAGTTCCTCAGGGGAGGGCACTGAAGCTTTCTTT.

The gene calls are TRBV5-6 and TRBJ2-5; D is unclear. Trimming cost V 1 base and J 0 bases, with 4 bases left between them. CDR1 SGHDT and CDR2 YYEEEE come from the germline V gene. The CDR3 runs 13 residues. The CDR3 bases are TGTGCCAGCAGCTTGACAGACCAAGAGACCCAGTACTTC. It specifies CASSLTDQETQYF. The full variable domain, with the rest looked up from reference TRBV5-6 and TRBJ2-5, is DAGVTQSPTHLIKTRGQQVTLRCSPKSGHDTVSWYQQALGQGPQFIFQYYEEEERQRGNFPDRFSGHQFPNYSSELNVNALLLGDSALYLCASSLTDQETQYFGPGTRLLVL.

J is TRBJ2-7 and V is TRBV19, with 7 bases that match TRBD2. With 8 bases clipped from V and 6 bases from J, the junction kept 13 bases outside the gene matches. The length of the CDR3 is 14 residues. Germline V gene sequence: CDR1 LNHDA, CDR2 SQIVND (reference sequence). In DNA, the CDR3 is TGTGCCAGTCGTGAGGACGGGGGGATAGGCGAGCAGTACTTC. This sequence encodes CASREDGGIGEQYF.

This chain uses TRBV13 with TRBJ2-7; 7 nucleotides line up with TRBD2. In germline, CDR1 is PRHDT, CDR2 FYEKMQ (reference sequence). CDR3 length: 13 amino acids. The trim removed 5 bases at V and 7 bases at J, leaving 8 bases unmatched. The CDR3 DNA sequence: TGTGCCAGCAGCCTCTGGGGAGCGGGAGAGCAGTACTTC. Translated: CASSLWGAGEQYF.

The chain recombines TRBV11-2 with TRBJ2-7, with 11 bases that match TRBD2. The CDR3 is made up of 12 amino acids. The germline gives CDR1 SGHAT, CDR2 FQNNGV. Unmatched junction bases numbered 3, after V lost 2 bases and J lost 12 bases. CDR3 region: CASSLISGRGYF. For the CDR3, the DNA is TGTGCCAGCAGCTTAATTAGCGGGAGGGGGTACTTC.

The CDR3, as DNA: TGTGCCAGCAGTTTCTCCCCGGGACAGTTGGACAATGGCTACACCTTC. It yields the protein CASSFSPGQLDNGYTF. The V call is TRBV27, the J call TRBJ1-2; 7 bases map to TRBD1. V shed 3 bases, J shed 6 bases, and the junction held 13 bases outside the gene matches. The CDR3 is 16 amino acids. CDR1 and CDR2 (germline): MNHEY, SMNVEV (reference sequence).

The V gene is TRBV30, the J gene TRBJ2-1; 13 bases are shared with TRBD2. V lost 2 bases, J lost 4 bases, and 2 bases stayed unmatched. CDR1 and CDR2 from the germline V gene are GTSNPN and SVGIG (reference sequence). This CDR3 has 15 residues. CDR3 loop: CAWSMGLAGYNEQFF. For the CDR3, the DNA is TGTGCCTGGAGTATGGGACTAGCGGGGTACAATGAGCAGTTCTTC.

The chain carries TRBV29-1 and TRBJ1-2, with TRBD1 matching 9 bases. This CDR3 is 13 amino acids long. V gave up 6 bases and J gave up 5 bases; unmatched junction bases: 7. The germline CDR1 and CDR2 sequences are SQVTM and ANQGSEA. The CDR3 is CSVLTGTGYGYTF. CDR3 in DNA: TGCAGCGTCTTGACCGGGACAGGGTATGGCTACACCTTC.

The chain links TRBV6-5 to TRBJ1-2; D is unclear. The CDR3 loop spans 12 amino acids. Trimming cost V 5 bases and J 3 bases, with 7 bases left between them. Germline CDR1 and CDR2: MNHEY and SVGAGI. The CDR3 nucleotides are TGTGCCAGCAGTCCGTCCGACTATGGCTACACCTTC. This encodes CASSPSDYGYTF.

CDR3: CASSVGGRPKETQYF. The CDR3, as DNA: TGTGCCAGCAGCGTAGGCGGGAGGCCTAAAGAGACCCAGTACTTC. The rearrangement uses TRBV9 and TRBJ2-5; 8 bases are shared with TRBD2. Germline CDR1 SGDLS, CDR2 YYNGEE. This CDR3 is 15 amino acids long. V lost 0 bases to trimming and J lost 3 bases; unmatched junction nucleotides: 4.

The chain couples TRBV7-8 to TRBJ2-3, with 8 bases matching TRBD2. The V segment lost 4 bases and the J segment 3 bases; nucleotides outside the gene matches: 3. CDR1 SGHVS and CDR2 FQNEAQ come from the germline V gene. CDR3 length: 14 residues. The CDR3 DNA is TGTGCCAGCAGCTGGAGCGGGGGAACAGATACGCAGTATTTT. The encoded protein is CASSWSGGTDTQYF.

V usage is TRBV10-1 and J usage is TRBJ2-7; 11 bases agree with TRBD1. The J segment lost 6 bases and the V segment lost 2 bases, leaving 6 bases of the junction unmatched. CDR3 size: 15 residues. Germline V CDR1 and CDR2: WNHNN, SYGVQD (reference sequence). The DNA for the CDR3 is TGCGCCAGCAGTGAGGTTGCGGGACAGGGGGGCGAGCAGTACTTC. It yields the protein CASSEVAGQGGEQYF.

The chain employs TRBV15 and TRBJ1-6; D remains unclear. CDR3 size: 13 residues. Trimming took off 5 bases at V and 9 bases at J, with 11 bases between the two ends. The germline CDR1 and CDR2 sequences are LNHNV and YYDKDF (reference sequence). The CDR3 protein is CATSSQSSSPLHF. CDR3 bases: TGTGCCACCAGCTCCCAATCATCTTCACCCCTCCACTTT. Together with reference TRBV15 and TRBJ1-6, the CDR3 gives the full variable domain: DAMVIQNPRYQVTQFGKPVTLSCSQTLNHNVMYWYQQKSSQAPKLLFHYYDKDFNNEADTPDNFQSRRPNTSFCFLDIRSPGLGDTAMYLCATSSQSSSPLHFGNGTRLTVT.

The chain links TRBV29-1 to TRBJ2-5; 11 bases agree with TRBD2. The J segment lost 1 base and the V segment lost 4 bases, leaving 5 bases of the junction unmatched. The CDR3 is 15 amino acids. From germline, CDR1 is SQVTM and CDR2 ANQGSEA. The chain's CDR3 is CSVGTSGGSQETQYF. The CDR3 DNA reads TGCAGCGTTGGTACTAGCGGGGGTTCCCAAGAGACCCAGTACTTC. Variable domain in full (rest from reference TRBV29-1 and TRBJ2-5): SAVISQKPSRDICQRGTSLTIQCQVDSQVTMMFWYRQQPGQSLTLIATANQGSEATYESGFVIDKFPISRPNLTFSTLTVSNMSPEDSSIYLCSVGTSGGSQETQYFGPGTRLLVL.

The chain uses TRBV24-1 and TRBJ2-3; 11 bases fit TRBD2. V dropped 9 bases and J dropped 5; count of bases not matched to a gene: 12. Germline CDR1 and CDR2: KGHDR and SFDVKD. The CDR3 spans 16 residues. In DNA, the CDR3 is TGTGCCACCCAGGGAGATAGCGGGAGGGCCTTAGATACGCAGTATTTT. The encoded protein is CATQGDSGRALDTQYF.

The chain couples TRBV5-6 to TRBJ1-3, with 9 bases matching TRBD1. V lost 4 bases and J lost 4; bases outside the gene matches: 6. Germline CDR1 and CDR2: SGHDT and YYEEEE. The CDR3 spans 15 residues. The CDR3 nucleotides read TGTGCCAGCAGCATGACAGGGGGAAGAGGAAACACCATATATTTT. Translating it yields CASSMTGGRGNTIYF.

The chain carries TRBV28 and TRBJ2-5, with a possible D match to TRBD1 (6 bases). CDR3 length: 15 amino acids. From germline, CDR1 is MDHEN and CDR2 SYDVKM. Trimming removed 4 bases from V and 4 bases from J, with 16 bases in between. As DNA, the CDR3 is TGTGCCAGCAGTTCAAACAGGGTTCTGCGAGAGACCCAGTACTTC. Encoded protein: CASSSNRVLRETQYF.